This T cell receptor (beta chain) comes out of a study of Graves' ophthalmopathy and Graves' hyperthyroidism. Overall study: Ophthalmopathy not arising within 18 months of follow-up defined hyperthyroidism as stable.

Study results and limitations: Also, most clonotypes expanded in the thyroid above 0.001 frequency appeared in blood.

Trimming removed 6 bases at V and 8 bases at J, with 22 bases between. This CDR3 is 14 amino acids long. Germline V gene sequence: CDR1 SQVTM, CDR2 ANQGSEA. As for this clonotype: The antigen remains unidentified.

RNA transcripts yielded amplified TCR beta CDR3 regions. RT-PCR in the first round used HTBI primers; a second-round multiplex PCR followed. TCRdb passed the multiplex PCR reads through MiXCR, listing each CDR3 protein once. The data show about 1.2 million distinct CDR3 sequences, about 40% seen once. V gene TRBV29-1 combines with J gene TRBJ2-5, with D tentatively TRBD1 (5 bases). The sequencing sample was made of peripheral blood or thyroid tissue (not recorded which). This TCR was sampled from an adult man with Graves' hyperthyroidism. CDR3 in amino acids: CSVETVPKGYTQYF. CDR3 in DNA: TGCAGCGTGGAGACAGTCCCTAAGGGCTACACCCAGTACTTC.